Below, 4 T cell receptor beta chains from the same sample are listed, as sequenced in a study of cytomegalovirus exposure and HLA in healthy donors. The PCR used 60 Vbeta and 13 Jbeta primers. Here immunoSEQ multiplex PCR was the method, and the copy in TCRdb shows in-frame clones only, minus some. The sample holds under 150,000 clones; roughly four fifths are singletons and the top ten take just over 8%. Sequencing was performed on PBMCs. The receptors here all came from a woman in her 50s in good health and CMV-seropositive.

The V and J genes are TRBV9 and TRBJ2-3; D not resolved. CDR3 length: 16 residues. Between the trimmed V and J ends, which lost 0 bases and 4 bases, there was a span of 15 bases. Germline CDR1 SGDLS, CDR2 YYNGEE. The CDR3 bases are TGTGCCAGCAGCGTAGGAGGCGGATCGGGTGCAGATACGCAGTATTTT. Translated, it gives CASSVGGGSGADTQYF.

The V call is TRBV7-3, the J call TRBJ2-7; D might be TRBD1 (6 bases). This CDR3 comprises 13 residues. Trimming took 0 bases from V and 3 from J, leaving 6 bases between them. Germline loops: CDR1 SGHTA, CDR2 FQGTGA. CDR3 DNA: TGTGCCAGCAGCTTAACAGGGGGCTACGAGCAGTACTTC. This gives the protein CASSLTGGYEQYF.

The chain joins TRBV30 to TRBJ2-2; 13 bases fit TRBD2. The trim removed 3 bases at V and 8 bases at J, leaving 9 bases unmatched. CDR1 is GTSNPN, CDR2 SVGIG, per germline (reference sequence). The CDR3 consists of 16 residues. For the CDR3, the DNA is TGTGCCTGGAGCGATGGACTAGCGGGAGAATGGGGGGAGCTGTTTTTT. This gives the protein CAWSDGLAGEWGELFF. The complete variable domain, with remaining parts taken from reference TRBV30 and TRBJ2-2, reads SQTIHQWPATLVQPVGSPLSLECTVEGTSNPNLYWYRQAAGRGLQLLFYSVGIGQISSEVPQNLSASRPQDRQFILSSKKLLLSDSGFYLCAWSDGLAGEWGELFFGEGSRLTVL.

This sequence joins TRBV5-1 and TRBJ1-2; 7 positions agree with TRBD1. Trimming cost V 4 bases and J 4 bases; bases outside gene matches: 7. CDR3 length equals 14 residues. Germline CDR1 and CDR2: SGHRS and YFSETQ. The CDR3 loop is CASSEPGQSYGYTF. The DNA of the CDR3 is TGCGCCAGCAGCGAGCCGGGACAGAGCTATGGCTACACCTTC. Drawing the rest from reference TRBV5-1 and TRBJ1-2, the complete variable domain is KAGVTQTPRYLIKTRGQQVTLSCSPISGHRSVSWYQQTPGQGLQFLFEYFSETQRNKGNFPGRFSGRQFSNSRSEMNVSTLELGDSALYLCASSEPGQSYGYTFGSGTRLTVV.